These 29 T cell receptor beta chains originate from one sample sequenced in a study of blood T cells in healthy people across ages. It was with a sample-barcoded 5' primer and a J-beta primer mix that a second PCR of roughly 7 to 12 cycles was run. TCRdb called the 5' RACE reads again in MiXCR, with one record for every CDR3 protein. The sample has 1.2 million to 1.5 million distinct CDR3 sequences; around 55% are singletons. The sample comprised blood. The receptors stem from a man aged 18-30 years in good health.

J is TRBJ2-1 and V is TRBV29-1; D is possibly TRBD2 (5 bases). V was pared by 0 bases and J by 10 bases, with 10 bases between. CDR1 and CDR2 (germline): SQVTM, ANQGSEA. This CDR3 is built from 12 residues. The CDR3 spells CSVEDVLEEQFF. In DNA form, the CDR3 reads TGCAGCGTTGAAGATGTACTAGAAGAGCAGTTCTTC.

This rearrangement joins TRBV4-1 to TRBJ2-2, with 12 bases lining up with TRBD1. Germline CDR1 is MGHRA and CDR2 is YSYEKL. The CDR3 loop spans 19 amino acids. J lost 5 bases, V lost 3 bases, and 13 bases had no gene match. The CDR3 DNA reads TGCGCCAGCAGCCAGACCCCGGGACAGGGGGCTTTGAGAACCGGGGAGCTGTTTTTT. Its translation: CASSQTPGQGALRTGELFF.

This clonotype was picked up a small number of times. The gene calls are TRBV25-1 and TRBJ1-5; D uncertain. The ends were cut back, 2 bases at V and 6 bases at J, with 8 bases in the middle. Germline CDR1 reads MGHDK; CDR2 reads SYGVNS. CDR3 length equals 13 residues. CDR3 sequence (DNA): TGTGCCAGCAGTGAACCCGGTGGTCAGCCCCAGCATTTT. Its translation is CASSEPGGQPQHF.

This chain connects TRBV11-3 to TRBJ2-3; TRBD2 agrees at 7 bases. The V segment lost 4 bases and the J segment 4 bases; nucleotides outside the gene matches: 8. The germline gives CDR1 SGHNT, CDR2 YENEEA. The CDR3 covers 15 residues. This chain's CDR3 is CASSSTGTTSDTQYF. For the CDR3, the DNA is TGTGCCAGCAGCTCGACCGGGACTACTTCAGATACGCAGTATTTT.

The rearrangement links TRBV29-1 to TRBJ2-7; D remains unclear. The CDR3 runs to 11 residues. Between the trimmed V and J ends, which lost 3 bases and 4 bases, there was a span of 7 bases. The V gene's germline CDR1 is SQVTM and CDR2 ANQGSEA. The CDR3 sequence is CSVDEAYEQYF. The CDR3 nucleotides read TGCAGCGTTGATGAGGCGTACGAGCAGTACTTC.

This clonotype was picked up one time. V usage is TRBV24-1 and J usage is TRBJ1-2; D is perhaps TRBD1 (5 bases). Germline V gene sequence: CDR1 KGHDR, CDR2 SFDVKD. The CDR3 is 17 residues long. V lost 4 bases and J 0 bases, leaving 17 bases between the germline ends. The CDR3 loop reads CATSDPRRGDANYGYTF. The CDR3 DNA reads TGTGCCACCAGTGACCCGAGGAGGGGCGATGCTAACTATGGCTACACCTTC.

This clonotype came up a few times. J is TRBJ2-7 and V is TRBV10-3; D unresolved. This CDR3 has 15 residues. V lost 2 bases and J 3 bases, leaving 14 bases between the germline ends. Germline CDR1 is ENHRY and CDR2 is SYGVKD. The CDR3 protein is CAISEGLNTGYEQYF. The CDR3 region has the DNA TGTGCCATCAGTGAGGGGCTCAACACCGGCTACGAGCAGTACTTC.

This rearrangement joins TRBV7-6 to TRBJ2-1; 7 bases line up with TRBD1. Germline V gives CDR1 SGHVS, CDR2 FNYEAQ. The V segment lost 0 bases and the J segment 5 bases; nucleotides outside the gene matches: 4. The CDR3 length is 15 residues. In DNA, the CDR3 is TGTGCCAGCAGCTTAGCCGGGACAGAAAACAATGAGCAGTTCTTC. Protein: CASSLAGTENNEQFF.

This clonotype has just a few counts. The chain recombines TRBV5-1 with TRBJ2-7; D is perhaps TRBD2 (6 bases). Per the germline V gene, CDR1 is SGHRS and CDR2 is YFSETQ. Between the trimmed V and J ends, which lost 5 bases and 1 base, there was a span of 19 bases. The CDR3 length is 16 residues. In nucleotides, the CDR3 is TGCGCCAGCAGGCCGGGGCCCGGGGAGGAGTCCTACGAGCAGTACTTC. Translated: CASRPGPGEESYEQYF.

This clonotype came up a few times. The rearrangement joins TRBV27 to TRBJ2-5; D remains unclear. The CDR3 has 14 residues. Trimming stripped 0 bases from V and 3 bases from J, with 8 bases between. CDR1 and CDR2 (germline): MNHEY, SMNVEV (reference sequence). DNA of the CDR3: TGTGCCAGCAGTTTATCGCGCACCAAAGAGACCCAGTACTTC. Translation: CASSLSRTKETQYF.

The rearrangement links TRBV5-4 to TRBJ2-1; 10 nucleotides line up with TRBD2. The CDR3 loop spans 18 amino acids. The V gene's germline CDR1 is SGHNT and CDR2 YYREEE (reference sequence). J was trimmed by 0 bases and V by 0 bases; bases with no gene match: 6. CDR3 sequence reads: CASSLDELAGFSYNEQFF. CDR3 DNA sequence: TGTGCCAGCAGCTTGGACGAACTAGCGGGGTTCTCCTACAATGAGCAGTTCTTC. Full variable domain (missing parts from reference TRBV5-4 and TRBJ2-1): ETGVTQSPTHLIKTRGQQVTLRCSSQSGHNTVSWYQQALGQGPQFIFQYYREEENGRGNFPPRFSGLQFPNYSSELNVNALELDDSALYLCASSLDELAGFSYNEQFFGPGTRLTVL.

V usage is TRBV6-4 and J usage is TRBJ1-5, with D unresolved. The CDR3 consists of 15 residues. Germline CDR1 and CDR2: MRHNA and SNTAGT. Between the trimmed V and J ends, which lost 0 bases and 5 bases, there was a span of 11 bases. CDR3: CASSDSRALHQPQHF. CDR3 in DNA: TGTGCCAGCAGTGACTCGCGGGCCCTCCATCAGCCCCAGCATTTT.

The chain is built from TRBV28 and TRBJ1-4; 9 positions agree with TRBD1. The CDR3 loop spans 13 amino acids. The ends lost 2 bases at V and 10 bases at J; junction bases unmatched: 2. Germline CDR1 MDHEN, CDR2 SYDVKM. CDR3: CASSLTGGPKLFF. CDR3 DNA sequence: TGTGCCAGCAGTTTAACAGGGGGCCCAAAACTGTTTTTT. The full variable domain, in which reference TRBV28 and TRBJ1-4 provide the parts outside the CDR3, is DVKVTQSSRYLVKRTGEKVFLECVQDMDHENMFWYRQDPGLGLRLIYFSYDVKMKEKGDIPEGYSVSREKKERFSLILESASTNQTSMYLCASSLTGGPKLFFGSGTQLSVL.

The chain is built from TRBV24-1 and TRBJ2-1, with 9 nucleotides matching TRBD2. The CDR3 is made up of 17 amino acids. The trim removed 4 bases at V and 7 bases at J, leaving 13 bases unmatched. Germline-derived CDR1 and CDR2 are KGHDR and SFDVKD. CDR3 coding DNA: TGTGCCACCAGTGAAAGCGCTAGGCTAGCGGGGATTAATGAGCAGTTCTTC. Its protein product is CATSESARLAGINEQFF.

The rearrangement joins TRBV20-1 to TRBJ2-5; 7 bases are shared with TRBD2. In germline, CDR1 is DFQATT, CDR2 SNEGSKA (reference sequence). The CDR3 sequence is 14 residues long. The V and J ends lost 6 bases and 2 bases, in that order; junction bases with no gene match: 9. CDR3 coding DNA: TGCAGTGCCCTCGGCCCTAGCGGACAAGAGACCCAGTACTTC. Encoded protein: CSALGPSGQETQYF.

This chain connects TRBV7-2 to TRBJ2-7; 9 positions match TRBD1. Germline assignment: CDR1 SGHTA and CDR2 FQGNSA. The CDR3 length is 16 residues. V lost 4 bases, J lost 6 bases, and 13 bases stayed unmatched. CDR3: CASSSKPGQGSVEQYF. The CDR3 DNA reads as TGTGCCAGCAGCTCGAAACCGGGACAGGGATCGGTCGAGCAGTACTTC.

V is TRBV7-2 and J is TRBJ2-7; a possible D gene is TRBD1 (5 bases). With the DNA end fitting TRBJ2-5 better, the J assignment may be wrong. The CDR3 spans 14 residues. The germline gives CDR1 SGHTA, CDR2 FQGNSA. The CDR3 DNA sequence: TGTGCCAGCAGCTTAGTGGCCACAGGAGAGACCCAGTACTTC. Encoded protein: CASSLVATGETQYF.

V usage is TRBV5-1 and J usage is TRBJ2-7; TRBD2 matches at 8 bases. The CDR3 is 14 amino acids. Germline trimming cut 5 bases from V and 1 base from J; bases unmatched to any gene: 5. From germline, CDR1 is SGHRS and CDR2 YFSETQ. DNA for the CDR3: TGCGCCAGCAGAAGCGGGAGCAGATCCTACGAGCAGTACTTC. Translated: CASRSGSRSYEQYF.

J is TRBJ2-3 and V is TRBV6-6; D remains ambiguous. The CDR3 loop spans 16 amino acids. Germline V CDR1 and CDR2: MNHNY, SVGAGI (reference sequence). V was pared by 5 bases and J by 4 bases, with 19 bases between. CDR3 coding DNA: TGTGCCAGCAGTCCTTCGGTAGACCTCGGCGCAGATACGCAGTATTTT. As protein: CASSPSVDLGADTQYF.

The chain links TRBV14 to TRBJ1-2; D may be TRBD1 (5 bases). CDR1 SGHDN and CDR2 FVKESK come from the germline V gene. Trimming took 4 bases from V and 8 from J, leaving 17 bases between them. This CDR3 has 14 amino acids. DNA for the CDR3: TGTGCCAGCAGCCTTCAGGGCCCCACGGGCGGCTACACCTTC. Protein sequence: CASSLQGPTGGYTF. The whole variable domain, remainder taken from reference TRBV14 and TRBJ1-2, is EAGVTQFPSHSVIEKGQTVTLRCDPISGHDNLYWYRRVMGKEIKFLLHFVKESKQDESGMPNNRFLAERTGGTYSTLKVQPAELEDSGVYFCASSLQGPTGGYTFGSGTRLTVV.

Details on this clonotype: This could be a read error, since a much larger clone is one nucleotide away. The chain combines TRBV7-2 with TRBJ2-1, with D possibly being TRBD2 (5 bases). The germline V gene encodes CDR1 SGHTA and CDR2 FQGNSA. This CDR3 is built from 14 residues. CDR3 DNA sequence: TGTGCCAGAAGCTTAGCGCGAAGTAGCAATGAGCAGTTCTTC. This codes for CARSLARSSNEQFF. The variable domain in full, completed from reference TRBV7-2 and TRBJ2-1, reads GAGVSQSPSNKVTEKGKDVELRCDPISGHTALYWYRQSLGQGLEFLIYFQGNSAPDKSGLPSDRFSAERTGGSVSTLTIQRTQQEDSAVYLCARSLARSSNEQFFGPGTRLTVL.

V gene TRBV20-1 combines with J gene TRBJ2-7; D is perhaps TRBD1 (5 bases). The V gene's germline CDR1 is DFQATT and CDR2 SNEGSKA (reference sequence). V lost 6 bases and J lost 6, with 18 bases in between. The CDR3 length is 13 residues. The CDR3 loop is CSARSGRLVEQYF. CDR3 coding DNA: TGCAGTGCCAGGTCAGGGCGATTGGTCGAGCAGTACTTC.

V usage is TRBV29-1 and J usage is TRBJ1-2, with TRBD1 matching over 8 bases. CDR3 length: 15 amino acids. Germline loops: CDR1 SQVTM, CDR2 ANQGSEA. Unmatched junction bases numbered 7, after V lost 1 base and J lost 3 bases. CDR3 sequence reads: CSVEGEGTGHYGYTF. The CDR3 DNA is TGCAGCGTTGAAGGGGAGGGGACAGGACACTATGGCTACACCTTC.

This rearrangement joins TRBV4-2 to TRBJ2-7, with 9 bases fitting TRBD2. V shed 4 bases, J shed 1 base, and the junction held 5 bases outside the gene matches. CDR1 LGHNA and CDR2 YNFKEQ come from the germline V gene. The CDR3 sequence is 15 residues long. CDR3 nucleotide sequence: TGTGCCAGCAGCCTCCTAGCGGGAAGATCCTACGAGCAGTACTTC. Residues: CASSLLAGRSYEQYF.

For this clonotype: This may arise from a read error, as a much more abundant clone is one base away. The CDR3 bases are TGTGCCGGTAGTATAGATCGGGAGACCCAGTACTTC. It yields the protein CAGSIDRETQYF. V is TRBV19 and J is TRBJ2-5; D call uncertain. The CDR3 spans 12 residues. The V gene's germline CDR1 is LNHDA and CDR2 SQIVND (reference sequence).

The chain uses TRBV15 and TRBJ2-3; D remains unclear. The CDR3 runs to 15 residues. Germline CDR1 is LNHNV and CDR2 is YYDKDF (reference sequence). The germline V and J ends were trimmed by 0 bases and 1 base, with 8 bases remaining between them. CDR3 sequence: CATSRDAFRTDTQYF. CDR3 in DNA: TGTGCCACCAGCAGAGATGCGTTCCGCACAGATACGCAGTATTTT.

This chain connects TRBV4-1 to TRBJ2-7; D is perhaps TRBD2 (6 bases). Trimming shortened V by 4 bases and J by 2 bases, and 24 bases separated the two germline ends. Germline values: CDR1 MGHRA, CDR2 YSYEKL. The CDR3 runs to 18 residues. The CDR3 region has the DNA TGCGCCAGCAGCCCTCTACCCATCCCGACTAGAACCCCCTACGAGCAGTACTTC. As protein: CASSPLPIPTRTPYEQYF.

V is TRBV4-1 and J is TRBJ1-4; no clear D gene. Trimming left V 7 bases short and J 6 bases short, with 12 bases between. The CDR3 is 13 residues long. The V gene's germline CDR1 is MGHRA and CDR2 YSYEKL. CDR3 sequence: CASKRVGDEKLFF. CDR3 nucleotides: TGCGCCAGCAAGAGAGTCGGGGATGAAAAACTGTTTTTT.

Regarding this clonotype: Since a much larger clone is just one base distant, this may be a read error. CDR3: CASSGGQRNGCTF. The CDR3 nucleotides are TGTGCCAGCAGTGGGGGACAGAGAAATGGCTGCACCTTC. This sequence joins TRBV2 and TRBJ1-2; 7 nucleotides match TRBD1. The CDR3 extends over 13 amino acids. Germline V CDR1 and CDR2: SNHLY, FYNNEI.